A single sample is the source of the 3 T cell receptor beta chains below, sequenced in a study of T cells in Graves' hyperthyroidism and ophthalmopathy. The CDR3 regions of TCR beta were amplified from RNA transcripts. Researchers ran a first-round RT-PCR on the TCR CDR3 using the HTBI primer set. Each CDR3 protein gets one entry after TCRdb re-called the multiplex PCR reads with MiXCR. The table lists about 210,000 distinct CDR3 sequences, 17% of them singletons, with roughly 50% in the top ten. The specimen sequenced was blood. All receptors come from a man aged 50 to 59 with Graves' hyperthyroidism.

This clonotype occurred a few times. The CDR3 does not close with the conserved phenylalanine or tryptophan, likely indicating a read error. The CDR3 here is CAWTGGMGTGETQYL. CDR3 sequence (DNA): TGTGCCTGGACAGGGGGCATGGGTACGGGAGAGACCCAGTACCTC. The chain links TRBV30 to TRBJ2-5; TRBD1 matches 8 bases. V was pared by 4 bases and J by 4 bases, with 11 bases of the junction left unmatched. In germline, CDR1 is GTSNPN, CDR2 SVGIG (reference sequence). The CDR3 is made up of 15 amino acids.

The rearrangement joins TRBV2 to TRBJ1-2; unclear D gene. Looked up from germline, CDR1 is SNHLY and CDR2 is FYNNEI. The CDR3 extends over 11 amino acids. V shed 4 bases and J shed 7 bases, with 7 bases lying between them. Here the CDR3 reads CASSGQAGYTF. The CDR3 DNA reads TGTGCCAGCAGTGGCCAGGCTGGCTACACCTTC.

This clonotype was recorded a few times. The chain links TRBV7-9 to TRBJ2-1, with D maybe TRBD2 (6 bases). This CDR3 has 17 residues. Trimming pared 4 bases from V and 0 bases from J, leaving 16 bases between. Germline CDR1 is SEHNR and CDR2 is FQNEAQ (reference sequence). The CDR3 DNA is TGTGCCAGCAGCTCTGATCTAGCGCGCCGCTCCTACAATGAGCAGTTCTTC. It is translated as CASSSDLARRSYNEQFF.